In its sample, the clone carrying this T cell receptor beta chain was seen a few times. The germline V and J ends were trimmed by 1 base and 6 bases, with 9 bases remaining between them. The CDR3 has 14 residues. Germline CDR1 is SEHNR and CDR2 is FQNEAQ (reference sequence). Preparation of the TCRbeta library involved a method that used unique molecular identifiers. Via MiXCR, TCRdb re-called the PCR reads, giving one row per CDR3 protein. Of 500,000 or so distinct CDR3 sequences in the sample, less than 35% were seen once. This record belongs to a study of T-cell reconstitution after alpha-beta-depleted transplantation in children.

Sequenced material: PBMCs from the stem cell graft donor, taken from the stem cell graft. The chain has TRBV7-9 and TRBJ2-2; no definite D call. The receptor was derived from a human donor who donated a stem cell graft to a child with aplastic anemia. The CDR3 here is CASSLEPPPGELFF. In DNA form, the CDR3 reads TGTGCCAGCAGCTTAGAACCCCCACCCGGGGAGCTGTTTTTT.